Sequencing of this T cell receptor (beta chain) was carried out in a study of cytomegalovirus exposure and HLA in healthy donors. Findings and limits, study-wide: Some segments of the V type, notably TRBV6-2 and TRBV6-3, were excluded as indistinguishable. Serostatus for CMV was the only available immune exposure information.

Primers: 60 Vbeta forward and 13 Jbeta reverse. Sequencing was performed with immunoSEQ multiplex PCR; in TCRdb, only in-frame clones are kept and a portion is missing. The sample lists about 60,000 clones; about three quarters were seen once. Details on this clone: The antigen is undetermined.

Germline V CDR1 and CDR2: SGDLS, YYNGEE. The junction had 12 bases not matched to a gene; V was cut back by 3 bases and J by 10 bases. The CDR3 length is 15 residues. The origin of this receptor is a female donor in good health and CMV-seronegative. Sequencing input: PBMCs. The chain has TRBV9 and TRBJ1-4; 7 nucleotides align to TRBD1. The CDR3 DNA is TGTGCCAGCAGCGGACAGGGAGGTGTTTGGGGAAAACTGTTTTTT. It yields the protein CASSGQGGVWGKLFF. The entire variable domain, with the rest obtained from reference TRBV9 and TRBJ1-4, is as follows: DSGVTQTPKHLITATGQRVTLRCSPRSGDLSVYWYQQSLDQGLQFLIQYYNGEERAKGNILERFSAQQFPDLHSELNLSSLELGDSALYFCASSGQGGVWGKLFFGSGTQLSVL.